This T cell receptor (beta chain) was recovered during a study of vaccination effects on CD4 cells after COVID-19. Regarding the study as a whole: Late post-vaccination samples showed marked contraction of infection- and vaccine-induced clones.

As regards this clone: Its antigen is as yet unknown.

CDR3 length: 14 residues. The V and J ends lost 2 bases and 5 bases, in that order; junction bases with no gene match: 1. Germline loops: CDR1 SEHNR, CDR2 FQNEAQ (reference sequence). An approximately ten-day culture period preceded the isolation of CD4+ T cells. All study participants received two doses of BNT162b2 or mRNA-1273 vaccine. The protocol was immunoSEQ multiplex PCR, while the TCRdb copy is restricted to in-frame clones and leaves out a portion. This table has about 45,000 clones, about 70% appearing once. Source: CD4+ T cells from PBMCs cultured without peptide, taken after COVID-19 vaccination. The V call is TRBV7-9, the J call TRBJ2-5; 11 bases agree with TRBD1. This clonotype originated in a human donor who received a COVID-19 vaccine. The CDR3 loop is CASSLRDRGETQYF. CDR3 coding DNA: TGTGCCAGCAGCTTAAGGGACAGGGGGGAGACCCAGTACTTC.